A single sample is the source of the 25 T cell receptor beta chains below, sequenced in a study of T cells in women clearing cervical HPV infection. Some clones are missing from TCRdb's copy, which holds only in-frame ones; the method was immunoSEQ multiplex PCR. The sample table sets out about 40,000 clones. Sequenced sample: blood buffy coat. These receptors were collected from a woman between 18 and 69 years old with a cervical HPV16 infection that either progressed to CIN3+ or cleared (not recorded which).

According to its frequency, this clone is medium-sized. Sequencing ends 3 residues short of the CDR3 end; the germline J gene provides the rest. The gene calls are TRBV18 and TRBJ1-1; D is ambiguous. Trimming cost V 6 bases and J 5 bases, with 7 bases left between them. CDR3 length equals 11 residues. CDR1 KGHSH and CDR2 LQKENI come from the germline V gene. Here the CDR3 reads CASSQATEAFF. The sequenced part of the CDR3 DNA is TGTGCCAGCTCCCAAGCGACTGAA.

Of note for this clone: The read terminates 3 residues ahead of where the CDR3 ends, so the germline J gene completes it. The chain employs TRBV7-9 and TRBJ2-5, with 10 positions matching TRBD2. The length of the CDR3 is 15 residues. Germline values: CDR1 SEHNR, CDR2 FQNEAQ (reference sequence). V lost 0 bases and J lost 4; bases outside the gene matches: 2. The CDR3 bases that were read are TGTGCCAGCAGCTTAGCCGGGACTAGCGTAGAGACC. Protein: CASSLAGTSVET. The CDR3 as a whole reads CASSLAGTSVETQYF.

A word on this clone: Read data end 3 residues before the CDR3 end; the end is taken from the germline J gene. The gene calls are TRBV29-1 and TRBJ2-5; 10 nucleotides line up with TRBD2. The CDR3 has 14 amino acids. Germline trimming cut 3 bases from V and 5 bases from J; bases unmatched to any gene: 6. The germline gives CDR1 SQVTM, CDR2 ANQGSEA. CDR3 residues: CSVEPGLASETQYF. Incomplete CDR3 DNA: TGCAGCGTTGAGCCGGGACTAGCGTCGGAGACC.

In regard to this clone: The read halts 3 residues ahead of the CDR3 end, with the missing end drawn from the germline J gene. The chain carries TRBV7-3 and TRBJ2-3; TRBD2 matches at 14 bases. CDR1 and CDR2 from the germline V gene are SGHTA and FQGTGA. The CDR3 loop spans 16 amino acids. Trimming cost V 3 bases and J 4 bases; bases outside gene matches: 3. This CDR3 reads CASSLGLAGDPDTQYF. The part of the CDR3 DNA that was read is TGTGCCAGCAGCTTGGGACTAGCGGGAGACCCAGATACG.

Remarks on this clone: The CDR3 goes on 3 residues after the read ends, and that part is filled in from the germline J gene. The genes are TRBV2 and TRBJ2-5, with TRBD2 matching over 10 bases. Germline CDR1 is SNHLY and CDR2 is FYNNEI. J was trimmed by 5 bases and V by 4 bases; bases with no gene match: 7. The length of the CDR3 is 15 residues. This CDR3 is CASSALGTSVETQYF. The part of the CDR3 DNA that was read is TGTGCCAGCAGTGCTCTGGGGACTAGCGTGGAGACC.

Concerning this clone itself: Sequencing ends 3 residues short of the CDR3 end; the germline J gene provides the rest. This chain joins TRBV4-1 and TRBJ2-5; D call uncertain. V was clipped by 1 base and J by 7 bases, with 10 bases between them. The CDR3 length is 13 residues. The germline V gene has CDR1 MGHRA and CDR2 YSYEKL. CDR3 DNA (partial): TGCGCCAGCAGCCAAGTTAAAGGCGGGACC. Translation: CASSQVKGGT. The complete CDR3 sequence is CASSQVKGGTQYF.

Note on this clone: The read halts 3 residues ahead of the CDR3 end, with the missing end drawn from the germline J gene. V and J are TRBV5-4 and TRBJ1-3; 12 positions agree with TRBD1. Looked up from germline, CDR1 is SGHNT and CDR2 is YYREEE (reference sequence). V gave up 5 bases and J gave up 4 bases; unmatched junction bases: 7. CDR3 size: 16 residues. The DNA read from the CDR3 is TGTGCCAGCAGTCGAACGGGACAGGGGGCCGGAAACACC. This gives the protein CASSRTGQGAGNT. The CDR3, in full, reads CASSRTGQGAGNTIYF.

The CDR3 loop is CATSDPGTGDYEQYF. The part of the CDR3 DNA that was read is TGTGCCACCAGTGACCCCGGGACAGGGGACTACGAG. The chain has TRBV24-1 and TRBJ2-7, with TRBD1 matching 10 bases. The DNA ends 3 residues before the CDR3 does, and the rest of the CDR3 is filled in from the germline J gene. Germline V lookup: CDR1 KGHDR, CDR2 SFDVKD. The J segment lost 3 bases and the V segment lost 4 bases, leaving 5 bases of the junction unmatched. This CDR3 is built from 15 residues.

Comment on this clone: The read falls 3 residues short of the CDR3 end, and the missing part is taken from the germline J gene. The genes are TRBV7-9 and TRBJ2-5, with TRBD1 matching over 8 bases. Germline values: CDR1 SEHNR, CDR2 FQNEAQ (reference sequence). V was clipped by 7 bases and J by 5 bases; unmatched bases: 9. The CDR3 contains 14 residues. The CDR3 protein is CASTLTGVGETQYF. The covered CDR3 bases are TGTGCCAGCACCCTGACAGGGGTCGGTGAGACC.

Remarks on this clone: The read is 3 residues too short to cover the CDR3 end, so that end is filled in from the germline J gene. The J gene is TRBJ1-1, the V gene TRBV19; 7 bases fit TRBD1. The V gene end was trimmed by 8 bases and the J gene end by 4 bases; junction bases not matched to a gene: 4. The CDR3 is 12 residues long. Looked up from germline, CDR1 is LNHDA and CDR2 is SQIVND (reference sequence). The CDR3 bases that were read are TGTGCCAGTTGGCAGGGGGGCACTGAA. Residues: CASWQGGTE. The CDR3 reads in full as CASWQGGTEAFF. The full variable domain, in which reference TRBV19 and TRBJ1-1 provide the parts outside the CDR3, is DGGITQSPKYLFRKEGQNVTLSCEQNLNHDAMYWYRQDPGQGLRLIYYSQIVNDFQKGDIAEGYSVSREKKESFPLTVTSAQKNPTAFYLCASWQGGTEAFFGQGTRLTVV.

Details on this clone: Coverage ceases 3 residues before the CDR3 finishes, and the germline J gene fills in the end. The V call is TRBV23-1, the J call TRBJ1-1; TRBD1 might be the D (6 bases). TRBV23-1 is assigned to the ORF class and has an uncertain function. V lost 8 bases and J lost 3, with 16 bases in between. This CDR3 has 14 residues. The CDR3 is CASGGGRTHTEAFF. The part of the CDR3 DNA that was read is TGCGCCAGCGGCGGGGGCCGGACCCACACTGAA.

This CDR3 is CASSSTLGTQDEQFF. The DNA read from the CDR3 is TGTGCCAGCAGTTCCACTCTGGGTACTCAGGATGAG. V usage is TRBV7-9 and J usage is TRBJ2-1; D is ambiguous. The read gets to within 3 residues of the CDR3 end, and the germline J gene fills in the rest. Trimming removed 6 bases from V and 8 bases from J, with 20 bases in between. Germline V lookup: CDR1 SEHNR, CDR2 FQNEAQ (reference sequence). The CDR3 spans 15 residues.

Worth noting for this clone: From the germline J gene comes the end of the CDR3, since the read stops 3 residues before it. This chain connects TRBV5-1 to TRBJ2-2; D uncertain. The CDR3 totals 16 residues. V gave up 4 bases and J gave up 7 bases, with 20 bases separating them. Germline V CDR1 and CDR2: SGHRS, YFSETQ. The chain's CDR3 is CASSAMKTAQGGELFF. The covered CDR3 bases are TGCGCCAGCAGCGCGATGAAGACTGCCCAAGGCGGGGAG.

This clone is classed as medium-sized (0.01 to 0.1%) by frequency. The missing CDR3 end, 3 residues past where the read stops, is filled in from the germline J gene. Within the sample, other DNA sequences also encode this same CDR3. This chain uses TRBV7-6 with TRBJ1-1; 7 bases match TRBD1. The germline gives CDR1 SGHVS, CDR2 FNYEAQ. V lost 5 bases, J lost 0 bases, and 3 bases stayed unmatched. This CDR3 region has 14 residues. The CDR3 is CASSLGQLNTEAFF. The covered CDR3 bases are TGTGCCAGCAGCCTGGGACAGCTGAACACTGAA.

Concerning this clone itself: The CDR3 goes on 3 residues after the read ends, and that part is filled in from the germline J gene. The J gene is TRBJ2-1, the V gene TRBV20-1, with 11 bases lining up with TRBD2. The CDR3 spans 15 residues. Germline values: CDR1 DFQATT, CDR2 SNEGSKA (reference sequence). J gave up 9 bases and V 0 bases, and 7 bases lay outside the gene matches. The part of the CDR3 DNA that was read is TGCAGTGCTAGAGATGAACTAGCGGGAGTTGGTGAG. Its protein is CSARDELAGVGE. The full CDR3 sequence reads CSARDELAGVGEQFF.

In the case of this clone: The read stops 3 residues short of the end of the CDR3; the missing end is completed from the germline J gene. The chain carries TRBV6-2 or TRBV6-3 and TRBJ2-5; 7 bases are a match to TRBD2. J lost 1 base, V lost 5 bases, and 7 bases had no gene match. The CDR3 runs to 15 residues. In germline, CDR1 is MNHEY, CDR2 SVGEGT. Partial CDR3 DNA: TGTGCCAGCAGTCCCGGGACTAACATCCAAGAGACC. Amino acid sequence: CASSPGTNIQET. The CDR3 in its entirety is CASSPGTNIQETQYF.

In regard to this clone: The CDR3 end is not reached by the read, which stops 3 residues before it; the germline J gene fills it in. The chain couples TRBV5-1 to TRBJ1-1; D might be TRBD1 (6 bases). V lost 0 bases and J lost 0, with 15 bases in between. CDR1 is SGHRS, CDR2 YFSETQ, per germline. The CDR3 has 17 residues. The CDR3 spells CASSLGHRVSMNTEAFF. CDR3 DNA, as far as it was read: TGCGCCAGCAGCTTGGGCCACAGGGTTTCCATGAACACTGAA.

CDR3 region: CSVADRDSPLHF. Incomplete CDR3 DNA: TGCAGCGTCGCCGATCGGGATTCACCC. V and J are TRBV29-1 and TRBJ1-6, with D unclear. The DNA ends 3 residues before the CDR3 does, and the rest of the CDR3 is filled in from the germline J gene. CDR3 size: 12 residues. V lost 6 bases to trimming and J lost 8 bases, with 11 bases between them. CDR1 and CDR2 from the germline V gene are SQVTM and ANQGSEA.

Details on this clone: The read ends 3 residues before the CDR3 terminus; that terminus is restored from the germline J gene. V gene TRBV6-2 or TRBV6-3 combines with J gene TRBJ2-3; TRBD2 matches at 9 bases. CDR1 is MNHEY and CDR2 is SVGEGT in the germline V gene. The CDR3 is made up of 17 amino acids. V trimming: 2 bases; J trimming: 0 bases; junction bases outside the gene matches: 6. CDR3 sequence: CASSYGASGDSTDTQYF. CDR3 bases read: TGTGCCAGCAGTTACGGGGCTAGCGGGGATAGCACAGATACG.

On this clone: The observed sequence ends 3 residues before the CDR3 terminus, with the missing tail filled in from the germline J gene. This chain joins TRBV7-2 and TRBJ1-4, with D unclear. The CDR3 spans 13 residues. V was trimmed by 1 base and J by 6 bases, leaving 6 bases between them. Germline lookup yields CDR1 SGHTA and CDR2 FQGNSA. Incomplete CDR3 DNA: TGTGCCAGCAGCTTAGGGCCCTATGAAAAA. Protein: CASSLGPYEK. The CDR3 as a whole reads CASSLGPYEKLFF.

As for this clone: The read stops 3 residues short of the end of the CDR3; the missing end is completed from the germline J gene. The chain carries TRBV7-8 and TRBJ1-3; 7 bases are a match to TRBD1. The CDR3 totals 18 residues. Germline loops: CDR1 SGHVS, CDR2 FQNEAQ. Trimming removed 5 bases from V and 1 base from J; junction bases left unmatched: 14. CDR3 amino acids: CASSIRDSVGLSGNTIYF. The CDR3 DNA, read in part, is TGTGCCAGCAGCATTAGGGACAGTGTCGGGTTATCTGGAAACACC.

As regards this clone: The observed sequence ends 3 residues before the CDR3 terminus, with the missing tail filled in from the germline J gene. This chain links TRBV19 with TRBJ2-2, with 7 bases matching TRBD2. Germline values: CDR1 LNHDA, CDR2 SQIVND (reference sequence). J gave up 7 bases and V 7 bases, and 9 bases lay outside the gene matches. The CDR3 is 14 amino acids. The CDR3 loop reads CASTLGGGLGELFF. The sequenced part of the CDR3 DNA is TGTGCCAGTACCCTTGGCGGGGGACTCGGGGAG.

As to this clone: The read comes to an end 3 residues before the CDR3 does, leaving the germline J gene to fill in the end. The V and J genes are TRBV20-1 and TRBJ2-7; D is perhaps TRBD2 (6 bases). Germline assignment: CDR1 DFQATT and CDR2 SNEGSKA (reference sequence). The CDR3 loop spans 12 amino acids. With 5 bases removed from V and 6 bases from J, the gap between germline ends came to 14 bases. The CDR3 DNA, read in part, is TGCAGTGCTGGGGGGAATGATCGCGAG. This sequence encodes CSAGGNDRE. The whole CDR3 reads CSAGGNDREQYF.

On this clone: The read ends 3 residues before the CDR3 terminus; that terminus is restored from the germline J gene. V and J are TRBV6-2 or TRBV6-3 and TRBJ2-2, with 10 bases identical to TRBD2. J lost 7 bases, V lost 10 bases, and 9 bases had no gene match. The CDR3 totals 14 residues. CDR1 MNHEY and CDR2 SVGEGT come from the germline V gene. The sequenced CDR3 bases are TGTGCCATCCCAGCGGGGGGGCCTTTCGGGGAG. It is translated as CAIPAGGPFGE. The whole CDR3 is CAIPAGGPFGELFF.

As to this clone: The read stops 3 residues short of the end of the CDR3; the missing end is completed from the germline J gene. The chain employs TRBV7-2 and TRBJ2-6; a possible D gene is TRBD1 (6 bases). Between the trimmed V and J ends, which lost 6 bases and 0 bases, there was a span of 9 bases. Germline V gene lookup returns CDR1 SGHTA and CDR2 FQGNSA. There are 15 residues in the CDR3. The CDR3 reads CASRTGSSGANVLTF. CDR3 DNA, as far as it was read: TGTGCCAGCAGAACAGGGAGCTCTGGGGCCAACGTC.